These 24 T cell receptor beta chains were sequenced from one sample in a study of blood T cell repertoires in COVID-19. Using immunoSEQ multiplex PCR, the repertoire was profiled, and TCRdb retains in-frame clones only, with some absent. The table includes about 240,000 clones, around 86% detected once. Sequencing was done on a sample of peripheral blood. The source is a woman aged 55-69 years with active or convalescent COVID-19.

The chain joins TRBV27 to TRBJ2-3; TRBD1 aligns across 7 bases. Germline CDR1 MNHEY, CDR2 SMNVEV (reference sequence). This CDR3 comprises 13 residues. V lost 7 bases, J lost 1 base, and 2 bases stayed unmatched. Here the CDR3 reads CASNGQGTDTQYF. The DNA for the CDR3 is TGTGCCAGCAATGGACAGGGCACAGATACGCAGTATTTT.

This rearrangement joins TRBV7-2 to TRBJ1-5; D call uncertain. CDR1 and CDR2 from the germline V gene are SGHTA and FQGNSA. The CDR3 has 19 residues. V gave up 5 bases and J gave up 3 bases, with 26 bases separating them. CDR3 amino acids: CASSPSPRWSGGNNQPQHF. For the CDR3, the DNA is TGTGCCAGCAGCCCATCTCCCCGGTGGTCAGGTGGAAACAATCAGCCCCAGCATTTT.

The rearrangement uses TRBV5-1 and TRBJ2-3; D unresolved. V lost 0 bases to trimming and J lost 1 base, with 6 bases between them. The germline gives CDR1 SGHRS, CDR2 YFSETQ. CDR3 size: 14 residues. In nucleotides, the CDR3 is TGCGCCAGCAGCTTGGACACACGCACAGATACGCAGTATTTT. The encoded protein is CASSLDTRTDTQYF.

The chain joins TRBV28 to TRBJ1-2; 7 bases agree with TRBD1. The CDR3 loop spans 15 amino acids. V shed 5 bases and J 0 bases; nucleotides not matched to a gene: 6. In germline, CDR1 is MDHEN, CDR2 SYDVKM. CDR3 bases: TGTGCCAGCAGTCCAGGGGACAGAACTAACTATGGCTACACCTTC. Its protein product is CASSPGDRTNYGYTF.

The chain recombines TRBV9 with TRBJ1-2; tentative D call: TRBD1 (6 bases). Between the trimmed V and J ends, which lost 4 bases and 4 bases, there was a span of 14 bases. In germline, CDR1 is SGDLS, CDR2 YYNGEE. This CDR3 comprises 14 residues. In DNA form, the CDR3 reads TGTGCCAGCAGCCCCCCCGCAGGGGCCTATGGCTACACCTTC. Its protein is CASSPPAGAYGYTF. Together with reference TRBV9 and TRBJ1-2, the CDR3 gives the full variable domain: DSGVTQTPKHLITATGQRVTLRCSPRSGDLSVYWYQQSLDQGLQFLIQYYNGEERAKGNILERFSAQQFPDLHSELNLSSLELGDSALYFCASSPPAGAYGYTFGSGTRLTVV.

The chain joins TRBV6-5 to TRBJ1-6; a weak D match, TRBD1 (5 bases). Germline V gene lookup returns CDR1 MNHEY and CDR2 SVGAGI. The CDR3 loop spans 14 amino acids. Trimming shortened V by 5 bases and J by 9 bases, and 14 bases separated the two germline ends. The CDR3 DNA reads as TGTGCCAGCAGTCCCATCAGGGAAGGTTCACCCCTCCACTTT. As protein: CASSPIREGSPLHF.

The CDR3 loop reads CASSPGGWQETQYF. The CDR3, as DNA: TGTGCCAGCAGCCCAGGGGGCTGGCAAGAGACCCAGTACTTC. The chain combines TRBV7-2 with TRBJ2-5; 8 bases are shared with TRBD1. The length of the CDR3 is 14 residues. V was pared by 5 bases and J by 2 bases, with 4 bases of the junction left unmatched. Germline assignment: CDR1 SGHTA and CDR2 FQGNSA.

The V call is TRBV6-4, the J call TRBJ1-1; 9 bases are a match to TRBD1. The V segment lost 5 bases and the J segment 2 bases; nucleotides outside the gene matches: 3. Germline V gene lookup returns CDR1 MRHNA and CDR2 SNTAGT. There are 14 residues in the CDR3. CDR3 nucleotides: TGTGCCAGCAGTCCGACAGGGGGTAACACTGAAGCTTTCTTT. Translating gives CASSPTGGNTEAFF.

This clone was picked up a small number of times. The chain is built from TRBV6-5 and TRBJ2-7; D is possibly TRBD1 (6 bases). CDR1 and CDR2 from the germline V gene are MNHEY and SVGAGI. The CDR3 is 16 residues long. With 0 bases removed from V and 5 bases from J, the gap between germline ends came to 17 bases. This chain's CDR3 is CASSYSRDTPAHEQYF. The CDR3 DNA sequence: TGTGCCAGCAGTTACTCGAGGGACACCCCCGCTCACGAGCAGTACTTC.

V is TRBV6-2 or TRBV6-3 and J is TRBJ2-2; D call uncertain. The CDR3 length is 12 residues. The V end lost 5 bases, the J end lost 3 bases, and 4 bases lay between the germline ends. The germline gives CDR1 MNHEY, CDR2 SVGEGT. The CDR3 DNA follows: TGTGCCAGCAGTCCCTACACCGGGGAGCTGTTTTTT. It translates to CASSPYTGELFF.

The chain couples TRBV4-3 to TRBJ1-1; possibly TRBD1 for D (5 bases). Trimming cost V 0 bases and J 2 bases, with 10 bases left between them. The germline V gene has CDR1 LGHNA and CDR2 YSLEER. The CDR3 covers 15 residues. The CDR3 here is CASSQDPQGNTEAFF. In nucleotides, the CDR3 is TGCGCCAGCAGCCAAGACCCCCAGGGTAACACTGAAGCTTTCTTT.

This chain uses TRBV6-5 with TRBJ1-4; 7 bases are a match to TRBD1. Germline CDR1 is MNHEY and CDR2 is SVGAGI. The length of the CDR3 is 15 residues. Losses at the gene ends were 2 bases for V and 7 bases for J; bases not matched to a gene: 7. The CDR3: CASSYQGGWGEKLFF. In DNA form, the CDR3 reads TGTGCCAGCAGTTACCAGGGGGGCTGGGGTGAAAAACTGTTTTTT.

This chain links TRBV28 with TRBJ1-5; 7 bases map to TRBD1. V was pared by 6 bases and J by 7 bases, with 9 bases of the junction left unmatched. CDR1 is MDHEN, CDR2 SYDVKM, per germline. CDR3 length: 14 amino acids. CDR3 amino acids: CASRPFDREQPQHF. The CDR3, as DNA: TGTGCCAGCAGACCTTTCGACAGGGAGCAGCCCCAGCATTTT.

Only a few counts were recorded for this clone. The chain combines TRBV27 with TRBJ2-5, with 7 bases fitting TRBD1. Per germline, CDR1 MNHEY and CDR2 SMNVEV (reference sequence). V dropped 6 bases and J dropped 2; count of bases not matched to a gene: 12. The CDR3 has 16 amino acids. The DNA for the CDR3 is TGTGCCAGCAGCCCGATCCCCCACAGGGGTCAAGAGACCCAGTACTTC. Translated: CASSPIPHRGQETQYF.

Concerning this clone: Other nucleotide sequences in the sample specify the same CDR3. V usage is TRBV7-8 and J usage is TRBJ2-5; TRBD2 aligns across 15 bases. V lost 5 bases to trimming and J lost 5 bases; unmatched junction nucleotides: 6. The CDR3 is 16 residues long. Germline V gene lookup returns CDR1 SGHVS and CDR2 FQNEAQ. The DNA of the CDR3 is TGTGCCAGCAGCCGAGGACTAGCGGGGGGGCGGGAGACCCAGTACTTC. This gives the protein CASSRGLAGGRETQYF.

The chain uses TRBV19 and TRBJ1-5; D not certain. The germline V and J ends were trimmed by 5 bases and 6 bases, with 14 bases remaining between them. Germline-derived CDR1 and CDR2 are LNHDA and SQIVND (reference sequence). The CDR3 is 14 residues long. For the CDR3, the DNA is TGTGCCAGTAGTCCCCCACAGTTCACTCAGCCCCAGCATTTT. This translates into CASSPPQFTQPQHF.

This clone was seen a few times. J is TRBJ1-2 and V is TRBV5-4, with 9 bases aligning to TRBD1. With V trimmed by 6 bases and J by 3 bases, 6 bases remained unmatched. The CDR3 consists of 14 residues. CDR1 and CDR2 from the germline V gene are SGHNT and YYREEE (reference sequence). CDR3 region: CASTWTGEHYGYTF. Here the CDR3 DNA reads TGTGCCAGCACCTGGACAGGGGAGCACTATGGCTACACCTTC.

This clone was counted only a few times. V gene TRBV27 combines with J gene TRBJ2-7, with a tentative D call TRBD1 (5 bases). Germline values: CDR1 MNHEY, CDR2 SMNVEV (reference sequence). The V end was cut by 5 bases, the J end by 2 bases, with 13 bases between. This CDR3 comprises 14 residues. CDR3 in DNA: TGTGCCAGCAGTCAACAACGACAGACCTACGAGCAGTACTTC. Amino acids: CASSQQRQTYEQYF.

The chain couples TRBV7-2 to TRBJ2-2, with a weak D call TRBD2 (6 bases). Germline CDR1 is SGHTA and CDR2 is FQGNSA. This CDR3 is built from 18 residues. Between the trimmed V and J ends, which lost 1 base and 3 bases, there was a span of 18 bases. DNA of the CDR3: TGTGCCAGCAGCTTAGTTTCGGGTCGGGGGTCTTACACCGGGGAGCTGTTTTTT. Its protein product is CASSLVSGRGSYTGELFF.

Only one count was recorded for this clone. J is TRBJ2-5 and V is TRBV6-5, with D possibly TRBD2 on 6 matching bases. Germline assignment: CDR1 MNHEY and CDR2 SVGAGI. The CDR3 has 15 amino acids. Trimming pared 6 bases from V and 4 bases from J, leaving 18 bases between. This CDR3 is CASSSLAGFTETQYF. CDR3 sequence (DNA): TGTGCCAGCAGCAGCTTGGCGGGGTTTACAGAGACCCAGTACTTC.

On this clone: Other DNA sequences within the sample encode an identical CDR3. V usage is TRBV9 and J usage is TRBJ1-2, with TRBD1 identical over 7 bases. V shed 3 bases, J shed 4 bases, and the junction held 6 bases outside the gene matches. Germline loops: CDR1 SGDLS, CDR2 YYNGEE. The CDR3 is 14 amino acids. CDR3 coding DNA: TGTGCCAGCAGCGGACGACAGGGCCCCTATGGCTACACCTTC. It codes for CASSGRQGPYGYTF.

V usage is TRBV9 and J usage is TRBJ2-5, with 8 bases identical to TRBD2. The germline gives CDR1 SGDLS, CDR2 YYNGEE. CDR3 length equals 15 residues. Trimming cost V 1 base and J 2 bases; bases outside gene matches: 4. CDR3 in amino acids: CASSVWGGGQETQYF. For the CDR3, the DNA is TGTGCCAGCAGCGTATGGGGCGGGGGGCAAGAGACCCAGTACTTC.

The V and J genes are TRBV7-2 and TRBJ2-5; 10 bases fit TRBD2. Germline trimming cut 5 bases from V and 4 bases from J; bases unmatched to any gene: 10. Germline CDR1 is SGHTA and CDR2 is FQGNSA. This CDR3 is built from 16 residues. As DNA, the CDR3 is TGTGCCAGCAGCCTGCCGGGACTAGCGTCGAGAGAGACCCAGTACTTC. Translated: CASSLPGLASRETQYF.

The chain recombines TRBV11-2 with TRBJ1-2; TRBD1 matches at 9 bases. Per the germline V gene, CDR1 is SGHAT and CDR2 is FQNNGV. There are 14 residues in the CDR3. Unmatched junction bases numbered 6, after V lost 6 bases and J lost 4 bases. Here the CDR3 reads CASSTGGVGYGYTF. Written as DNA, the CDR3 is TGTGCCAGCAGTACAGGGGGCGTCGGCTATGGCTACACCTTC.